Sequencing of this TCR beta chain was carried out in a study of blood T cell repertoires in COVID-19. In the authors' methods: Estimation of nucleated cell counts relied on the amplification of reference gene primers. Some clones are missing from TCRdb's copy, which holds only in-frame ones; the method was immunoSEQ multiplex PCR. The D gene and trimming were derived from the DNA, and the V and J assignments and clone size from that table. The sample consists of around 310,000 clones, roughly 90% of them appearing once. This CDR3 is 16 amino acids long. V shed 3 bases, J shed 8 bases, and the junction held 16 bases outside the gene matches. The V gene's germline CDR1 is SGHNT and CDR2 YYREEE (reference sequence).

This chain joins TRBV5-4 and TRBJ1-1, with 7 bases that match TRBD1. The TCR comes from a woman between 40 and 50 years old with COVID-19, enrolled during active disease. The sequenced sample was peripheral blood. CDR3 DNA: TGTGCCAGCAGCTCGATCAGTGGAGGGGGCGAGAAGGAAGCTTTCTTT. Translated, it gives CASSSISGGGEKEAFF.